These 25 T cell receptor beta chains originate from one sample sequenced in a study of T-cell reconstitution after alpha-beta-depleted transplantation in children. Unique molecular identifiers were incorporated into the prepared TCRbeta library. MiXCR, applied by TCRdb to the PCR reads, yields one record per CDR3 protein. The sample holds under 20,000 distinct CDR3 sequences, roughly 7.8% seen once. The specimen was PBMCs, mostly from graft donor cells, collected 60 days after TCRalphabeta/CD19-depleted stem cell transplant. Every receptor here comes from a boy less than two years old who had a stem cell transplant for Wiskott-Aldrich syndrome, so the T cells may come from the graft donor.

This clonotype was detected a few times. CDR3 bases: TGTGCCAGCTCACTCCACCCGAACACTGAAGCTTTCTTT. Its protein product is CASSLHPNTEAFF. The chain employs TRBV18 and TRBJ1-1; D gene unclear. There are 13 residues in the CDR3. Trimming pared 4 bases from V and 1 base from J, leaving 7 bases between. From germline, CDR1 is KGHSH and CDR2 LQKENI.

This clonotype showed up just a few times. J is TRBJ2-4 and V is TRBV5-1; TRBD1 is a possible D gene (6 bases). The CDR3 is 15 amino acids. Looked up from germline, CDR1 is SGHRS and CDR2 is YFSETQ. V lost 4 bases and J 0 bases, leaving 11 bases between the germline ends. Here the CDR3 DNA reads TGCGCCAGCAGCGGATCGGACAGAGCCAAAAACATTCAGTACTTC. This sequence encodes CASSGSDRAKNIQYF.

This clonotype was counted ten times or more. The rearrangement links TRBV5-1 to TRBJ1-2; TRBD1 matches at 11 bases. The J segment lost 5 bases and the V segment lost 3 bases, leaving 3 bases of the junction unmatched. CDR3 length: 14 amino acids. Looked up from germline, CDR1 is SGHRS and CDR2 is YFSETQ. The CDR3 loop is CASSWDRGKYGYTF. In DNA, the CDR3 is TGCGCCAGCAGCTGGGACAGGGGGAAATATGGCTACACCTTC.

The rearrangement joins TRBV11-2 to TRBJ2-1; the D gene is possibly TRBD2 (5 bases). The CDR3 extends over 17 amino acids. Trimming stripped 0 bases from V and 6 bases from J, with 18 bases between. Germline V lookup: CDR1 SGHAT, CDR2 FQNNGV. The CDR3, as DNA: TGTGCCAGCAGCTTAGATCGAGGCGGGTGGGTTGGCAATGAGCAGTTCTTC. This translates into CASSLDRGGWVGNEQFF.

This clonotype was counted ten times or more. The V gene is TRBV28, the J gene TRBJ1-1; 8 positions match TRBD1. The trim removed 5 bases at V and 4 bases at J, leaving 15 bases unmatched. The germline V gene has CDR1 MDHEN and CDR2 SYDVKM. There are 17 residues in the CDR3. In nucleotides, the CDR3 is TGTGCCAGCAGTCCAACCCTCCCAGGGACAGGCCGCACTGAAGCTTTCTTT. Protein sequence: CASSPTLPGTGRTEAFF.

This clonotype was detected a few times. CDR3 sequence: CASSVPGQGNEKLFF. CDR3 coding DNA: TGTGCCAGCAGTGTCCCGGGACAGGGTAATGAAAAACTGTTTTTT. The V call is TRBV28, the J call TRBJ1-4, with 9 nucleotides matching TRBD1. CDR3 length equals 15 residues. V gave up 5 bases and J gave up 4 bases; unmatched junction bases: 5. Per germline, CDR1 MDHEN and CDR2 SYDVKM.

This clonotype was picked up a small number of times. The rearrangement uses TRBV27 and TRBJ2-1; TRBD2 matches at 15 bases. This CDR3 contains 19 residues. V gave up 5 bases and J gave up 9 bases; unmatched junction bases: 17. Germline values: CDR1 MNHEY, CDR2 SMNVEV (reference sequence). The CDR3 region has the DNA TGTGCCAGCAGTCTCTTCGGACTAGCGGGAGGGCCGAGGGGGGGTGAGCAGTTCTTC. Translation: CASSLFGLAGGPRGGEQFF.

The V gene is TRBV6-1, the J gene TRBJ2-2, with TRBD2 matching 9 bases. The V and J ends lost 8 bases and 7 bases, in that order; junction bases with no gene match: 11. This CDR3 region has 15 residues. Germline lookup yields CDR1 MNHNS and CDR2 SASEGT. CDR3 nucleotide sequence: TGTGCCAGCTGGCGGGTAGCGGGAGAGATCGGGGAGCTGTTTTTT. Translating it yields CASWRVAGEIGELFF.

This clonotype is deemed medium-sized. The gene calls are TRBV7-8 and TRBJ2-2; 10 bases are a match to TRBD2. V was pared by 5 bases and J by 9 bases, with 12 bases of the junction left unmatched. This CDR3 is built from 16 residues. The germline V gene has CDR1 SGHVS and CDR2 FQNEAQ. The CDR3 region is CASSHLTAGGPWELFF. CDR3 DNA sequence: TGTGCCAGCAGCCACCTAACAGCGGGAGGGCCGTGGGAGCTGTTTTTT.

This clonotype showed up many times. DNA of the CDR3: TGCAGTGCTAGTCAGGGGCTGGATACGCAGTATTTT. The encoded protein is CSASQGLDTQYF. This chain joins TRBV20-1 and TRBJ2-3; a weak D match, TRBD1 (6 bases). V dropped 3 bases and J dropped 6 bases, with 10 bases sitting between them. CDR1 DFQATT and CDR2 SNEGSKA come from the germline V gene (reference sequence). This CDR3 contains 12 residues.

In this sample, this clonotype turned up many times. The rearrangement links TRBV24-1 to TRBJ2-1, with 8 nucleotides matching TRBD2. In germline, CDR1 is KGHDR, CDR2 SFDVKD. The length of the CDR3 is 13 residues. V trimming: 4 bases; J trimming: 10 bases; junction bases outside the gene matches: 5. CDR3 region: CATSEAGEHEQFF. CDR3 nucleotides: TGTGCCACCAGTGAAGCGGGAGAACACGAGCAGTTCTTC.

This clonotype was seen at least ten times. The V call is TRBV5-1, the J call TRBJ2-7, with 8 bases aligning to TRBD1. The germline V gene encodes CDR1 SGHRS and CDR2 YFSETQ. Losses at the gene ends were 0 bases for V and 1 base for J; bases not matched to a gene: 6. CDR3 length: 16 amino acids. The CDR3 DNA reads as TGCGCCAGCAGCTTGGAAGGACAGGGAATTTCCTACGAGCAGTACTTC. The encoded protein is CASSLEGQGISYEQYF.

This clonotype was seen ten or more times. The chain combines TRBV29-1 with TRBJ1-5; unclear D gene. Germline V CDR1 and CDR2: SQVTM, ANQGSEA. The ends were cut back, 4 bases at V and 3 bases at J, with 10 bases in the middle. This CDR3 has 13 residues. CDR3 in amino acids: CSVAEGLNQPQHF. CDR3 DNA: TGCAGCGTTGCTGAGGGCCTCAATCAGCCCCAGCATTTT.

Ten or more counts support this clonotype. This chain uses TRBV24-1 with TRBJ2-1, with a possible D match to TRBD2 (6 bases). CDR1 is KGHDR and CDR2 is SFDVKD in the germline V gene. Trimming cost V 5 bases and J 4 bases, with 23 bases left between them. CDR3 length equals 18 residues. The CDR3 coding sequence is TGTGCCACCAGTGGGAGGAGGGTGGTGGATAGGAGGTACAATGAGCAGTTCTTC. Its protein is CATSGRRVVDRRYNEQFF.

This clonotype has ten or more counts. The chain couples TRBV12-3 or TRBV12-4 to TRBJ2-1, with D unclear. V was clipped by 2 bases and J by 9 bases, with 5 bases between them. The CDR3 runs 11 residues. In nucleotides, the CDR3 is TGTGCCAGCAGTTTAATCTCTGAGCAGTTCTTC. It yields the protein CASSLISEQFF.

This clonotype was seen many times. The chain has TRBV12-3 or TRBV12-4 and TRBJ2-5, with a weak D call TRBD2 (6 bases). The CDR3 contains 16 residues. V lost 6 bases and J 1 base, leaving 18 bases between the germline ends. The CDR3 is CASSSILVSGQETQYF. For the CDR3, the DNA is TGTGCCAGCAGCTCTATACTGGTTAGCGGCCAAGAGACCCAGTACTTC.

The table lists this clonotype with a few counts. V and J are TRBV20-1 and TRBJ2-5, with D tentatively TRBD1 (6 bases). The V and J ends lost 5 bases and 1 base respectively, with 17 bases between them. The CDR3 runs 15 residues. Looked up from germline, CDR1 is DFQATT and CDR2 is SNEGSKA (reference sequence). CDR3 bases: TGCAGTGCTTCGACAGGACTCTCCCCCCAAGAGACCCAGTACTTC. This sequence encodes CSASTGLSPQETQYF.

In its sample, this clonotype was seen many times. This chain links TRBV24-1 with TRBJ2-1, with D possibly TRBD1 on 6 matching bases. CDR1 is KGHDR and CDR2 is SFDVKD in the germline V gene. Trimming removed 3 bases from V and 6 bases from J, with 11 bases in between. The length of the CDR3 is 14 residues. The CDR3 nucleotides are TGTGCCACCAGTGATGGGGGCTGGCTCAATGAGCAGTTCTTC. Translation gives CATSDGGWLNEQFF.

This clonotype was found many times. The genes are TRBV20-1 and TRBJ2-1; D possibly corresponds to TRBD2 (6 bases). With 3 bases removed from V and 2 bases from J, the gap between germline ends came to 11 bases. CDR3 size: 14 residues. The germline V gene has CDR1 DFQATT and CDR2 SNEGSKA (reference sequence). In DNA, the CDR3 is TGCAGTGCTAGGGGACTTCCCGCCTACAATGAGCAGTTCTTC. Its translation is CSARGLPAYNEQFF.

Many counts were recorded for this clonotype. V usage is TRBV2 and J usage is TRBJ1-2; perhaps TRBD1 as D (6 bases). Germline CDR1 SNHLY, CDR2 FYNNEI. V gave up 4 bases and J gave up 2 bases, with 20 bases separating them. This CDR3 has 17 residues. The CDR3 DNA reads as TGTGCCAGCAGTGGTCGGGGAAGTGGACAGACGAACTATGGCTACACCTTC. Its translation: CASSGRGSGQTNYGYTF.

This clonotype was counted many times. The J gene is TRBJ2-3, the V gene TRBV9; weak D call: TRBD2 (6 bases). Trimming took off 0 bases at V and 2 bases at J, with 19 bases between the two ends. Germline V lookup: CDR1 SGDLS, CDR2 YYNGEE. The CDR3 sequence is 18 residues long. CDR3 sequence: CASSVGSVAAWVTDTQYF. The CDR3 coding sequence is TGTGCCAGCAGCGTAGGTTCGGTAGCGGCCTGGGTCACAGATACGCAGTATTTT. The whole variable domain, filled in from reference TRBV9 and TRBJ2-3, reads DSGVTQTPKHLITATGQRVTLRCSPRSGDLSVYWYQQSLDQGLQFLIQYYNGEERAKGNILERFSAQQFPDLHSELNLSSLELGDSALYFCASSVGSVAAWVTDTQYFGPGTRLTVL.

In its sample, this clonotype was seen many times. The rearrangement joins TRBV7-9 to TRBJ2-7, with 9 bases fitting TRBD1. With 5 bases clipped from V and 3 bases from J, the junction kept 11 bases outside the gene matches. The CDR3 covers 16 residues. CDR1 and CDR2 (germline): SEHNR, FQNEAQ (reference sequence). CDR3 in DNA: TGTGCCAGCAGCCCTCAGGGACAGGGTGTTTTCTACGAGCAGTACTTC. Its protein product is CASSPQGQGVFYEQYF.

This clonotype has a count of ten or more. The chain combines TRBV19 with TRBJ1-1, with a possible D match to TRBD1 (6 bases). The CDR3 length is 14 residues. V was pared by 6 bases and J by 2 bases, with 13 bases between. The germline gives CDR1 LNHDA, CDR2 SQIVND (reference sequence). CDR3: CASSELDSNTEAFF. The CDR3 nucleotides are TGTGCCAGTAGCGAATTGGACAGTAACACTGAAGCTTTCTTT.

V gene TRBV12-3 or TRBV12-4 combines with J gene TRBJ1-1; 9 nucleotides align to TRBD1. V dropped 4 bases and J dropped 6; count of bases not matched to a gene: 15. The CDR3 length is 17 residues. The chain's CDR3 is CASSSISADRGAAEAFF. Written as DNA, the CDR3 is TGTGCCAGCAGTTCCATATCCGCGGACAGGGGAGCCGCTGAAGCTTTCTTT.

This clonotype came up many times. The V and J genes are TRBV28 and TRBJ1-1; unclear D gene. This CDR3 is built from 12 residues. Germline V gives CDR1 MDHEN, CDR2 SYDVKM. The ends were cut back, 6 bases at V and 5 bases at J, with 10 bases in the middle. CDR3 DNA: TGTGCCAGCAGCTACTGGAGGACTGAAGCTTTCTTT. Translated, it gives CASSYWRTEAFF.